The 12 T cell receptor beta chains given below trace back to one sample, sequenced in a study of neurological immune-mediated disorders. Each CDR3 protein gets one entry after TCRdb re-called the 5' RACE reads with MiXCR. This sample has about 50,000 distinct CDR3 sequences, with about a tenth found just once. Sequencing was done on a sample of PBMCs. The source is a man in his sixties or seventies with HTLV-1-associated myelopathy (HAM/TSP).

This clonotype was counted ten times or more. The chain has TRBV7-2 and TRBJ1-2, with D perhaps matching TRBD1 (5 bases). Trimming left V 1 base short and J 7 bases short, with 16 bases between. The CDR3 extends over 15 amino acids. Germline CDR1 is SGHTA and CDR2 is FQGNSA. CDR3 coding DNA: TGTGCCAGCAGCTTAGTCGAGACAGTTGGCTCTGGCTACACCTTC. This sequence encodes CASSLVETVGSGYTF.

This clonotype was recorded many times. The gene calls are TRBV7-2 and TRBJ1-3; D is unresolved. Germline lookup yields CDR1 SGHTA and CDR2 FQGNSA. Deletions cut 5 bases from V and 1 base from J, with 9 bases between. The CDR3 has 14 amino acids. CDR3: CASSVPRSGNTIYF. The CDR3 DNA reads TGTGCCAGCAGCGTACCCCGTTCTGGAAACACCATATATTTT.

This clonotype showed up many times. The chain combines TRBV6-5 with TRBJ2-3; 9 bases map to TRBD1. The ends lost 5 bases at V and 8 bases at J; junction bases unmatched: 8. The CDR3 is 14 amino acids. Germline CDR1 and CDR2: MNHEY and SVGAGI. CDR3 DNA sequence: TGTGCCAGCAGTCACCGGGACAGGGAGCCTACGCAGTATTTT. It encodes CASSHRDREPTQYF.

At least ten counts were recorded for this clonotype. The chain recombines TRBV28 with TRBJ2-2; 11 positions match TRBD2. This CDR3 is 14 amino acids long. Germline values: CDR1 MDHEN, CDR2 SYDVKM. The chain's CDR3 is CATGTSGRTGELFF. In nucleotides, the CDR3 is TGTGCTACCGGGACTAGCGGACGCACCGGGGAGCTGTTTTTT.

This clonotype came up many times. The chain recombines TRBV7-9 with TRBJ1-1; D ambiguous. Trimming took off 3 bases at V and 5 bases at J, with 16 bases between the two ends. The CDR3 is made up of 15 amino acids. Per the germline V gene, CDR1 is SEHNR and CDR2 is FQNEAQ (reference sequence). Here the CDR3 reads CASSFVRVDGTEAFF. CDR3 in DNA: TGTGCCAGCAGCTTTGTCCGGGTGGATGGGACTGAAGCTTTCTTT.

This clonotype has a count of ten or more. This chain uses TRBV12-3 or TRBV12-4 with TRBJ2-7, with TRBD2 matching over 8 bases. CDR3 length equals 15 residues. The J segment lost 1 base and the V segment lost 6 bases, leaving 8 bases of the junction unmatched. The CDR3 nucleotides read TGTGCCAGCAGACAGCTAGCGGGCGTTTCCTACGAGCAGTACTTC. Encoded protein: CASRQLAGVSYEQYF.

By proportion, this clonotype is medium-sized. The CDR3 DNA reads as TGTGCCAGCAGACAGGAGAATAGCAATCAGCCCCAGCATTTT. Its protein is CASRQENSNQPQHF. The genes are TRBV12-3 or TRBV12-4 and TRBJ1-5, with a tentative D call TRBD1 (5 bases). This CDR3 comprises 14 residues. V lost 6 bases and J lost 0, with 9 bases in between.

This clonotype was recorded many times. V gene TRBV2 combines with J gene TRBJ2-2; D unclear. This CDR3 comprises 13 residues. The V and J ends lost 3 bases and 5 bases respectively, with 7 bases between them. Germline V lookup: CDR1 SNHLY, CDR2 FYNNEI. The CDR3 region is CASSEARTGELFF. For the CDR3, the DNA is TGTGCCAGCAGTGAGGCCCGGACCGGGGAGCTGTTTTTT.

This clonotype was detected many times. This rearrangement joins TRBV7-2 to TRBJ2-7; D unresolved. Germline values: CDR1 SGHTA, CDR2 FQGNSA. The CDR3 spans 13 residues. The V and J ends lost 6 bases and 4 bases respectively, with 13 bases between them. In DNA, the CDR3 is TGTGCCAGCAGTCGAGACATCCTATACGAGCAGTACTTC. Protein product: CASSRDILYEQYF.

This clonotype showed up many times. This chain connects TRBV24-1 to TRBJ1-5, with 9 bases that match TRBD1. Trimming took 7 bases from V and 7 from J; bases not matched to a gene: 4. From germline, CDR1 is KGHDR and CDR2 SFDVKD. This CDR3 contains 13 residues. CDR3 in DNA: TGTGCCACCAGCCGGACAGGGGCGCAGCCCCAGCATTTT. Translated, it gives CATSRTGAQPQHF.

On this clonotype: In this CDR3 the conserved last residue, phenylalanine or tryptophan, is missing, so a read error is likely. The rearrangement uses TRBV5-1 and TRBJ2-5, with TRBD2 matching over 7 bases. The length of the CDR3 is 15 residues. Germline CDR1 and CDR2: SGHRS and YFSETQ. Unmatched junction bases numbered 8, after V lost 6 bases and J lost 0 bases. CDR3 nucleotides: TGCGCCAGCACCCGACTAGCAGGAGACCAAGAGACCCAGTACCTC. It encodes CASTRLAGDQETQYL.

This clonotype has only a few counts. This CDR3 is CASSSPASGSNEQFF. The CDR3 DNA follows: TGTGCCAGCAGCTCCCCTGCTAGCGGGAGCAATGAGCAGTTCTTC. The genes are TRBV6-2 or TRBV6-3 and TRBJ2-1; 10 bases align to TRBD2. Germline trimming cut 6 bases from V and 6 bases from J; bases unmatched to any gene: 8. Germline V CDR1 and CDR2: MNHEY, SVGEGT. This CDR3 has 15 residues.